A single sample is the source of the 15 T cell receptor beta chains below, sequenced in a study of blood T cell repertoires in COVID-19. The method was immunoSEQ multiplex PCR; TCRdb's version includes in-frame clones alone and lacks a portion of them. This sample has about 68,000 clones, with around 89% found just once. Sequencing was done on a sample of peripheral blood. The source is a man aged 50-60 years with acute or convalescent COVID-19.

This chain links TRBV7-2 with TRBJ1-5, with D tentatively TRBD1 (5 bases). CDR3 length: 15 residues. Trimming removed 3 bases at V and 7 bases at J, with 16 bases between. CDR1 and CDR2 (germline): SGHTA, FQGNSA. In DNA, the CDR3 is TGTGCCAGCAGCTTCTCGGTAGGGGCGGCCCAGCCCCAGCATTTT. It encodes CASSFSVGAAQPQHF.

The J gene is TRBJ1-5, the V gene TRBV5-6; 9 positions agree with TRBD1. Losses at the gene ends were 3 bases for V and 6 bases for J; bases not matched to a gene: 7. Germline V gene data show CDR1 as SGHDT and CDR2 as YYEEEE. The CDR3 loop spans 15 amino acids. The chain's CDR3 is CASSSGYRGLQPQHF. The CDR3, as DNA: TGTGCCAGCAGCTCGGGGTACAGGGGGCTTCAGCCCCAGCATTTT.

CDR3 sequence reads: CASRRTGGRGTEAFF. CDR3 coding DNA: TGTGCCAGCAGGCGGACAGGGGGTCGGGGGACTGAAGCTTTCTTT. This chain uses TRBV6-4 with TRBJ1-1; 10 bases match TRBD1. Germline V CDR1 and CDR2: MRHNA, SNTAGT. Trimming at V came to 6 bases and at J to 5 bases, leaving 9 bases not matched to a gene. CDR3 length equals 15 residues.

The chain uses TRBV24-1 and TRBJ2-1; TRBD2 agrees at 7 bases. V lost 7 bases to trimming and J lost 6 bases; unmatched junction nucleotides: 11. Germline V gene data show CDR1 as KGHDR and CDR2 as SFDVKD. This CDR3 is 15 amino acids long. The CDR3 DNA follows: TGTGCCACCAGCGCAGCGGGGAACCCTAGCAATGAGCAGTTCTTC. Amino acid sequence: CATSAAGNPSNEQFF.

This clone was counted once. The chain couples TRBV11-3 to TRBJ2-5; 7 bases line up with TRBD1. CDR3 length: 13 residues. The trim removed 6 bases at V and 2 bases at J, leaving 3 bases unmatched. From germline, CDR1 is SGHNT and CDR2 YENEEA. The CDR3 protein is CASRQTGQETQYF. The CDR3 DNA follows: TGTGCCAGCAGGCAGACAGGGCAAGAGACCCAGTACTTC.

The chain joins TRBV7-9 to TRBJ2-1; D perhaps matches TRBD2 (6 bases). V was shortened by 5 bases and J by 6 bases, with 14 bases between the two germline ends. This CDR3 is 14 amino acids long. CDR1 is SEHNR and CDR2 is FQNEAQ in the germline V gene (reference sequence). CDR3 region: CASSLSTRGNEQFF. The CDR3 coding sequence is TGTGCCAGCAGCCTCTCGACTAGGGGCAATGAGCAGTTCTTC.

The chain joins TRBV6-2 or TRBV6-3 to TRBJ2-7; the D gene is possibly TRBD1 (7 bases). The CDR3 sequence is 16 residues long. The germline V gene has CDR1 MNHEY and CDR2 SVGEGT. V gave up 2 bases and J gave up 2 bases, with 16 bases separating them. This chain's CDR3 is CASSYGGGQETYEQYV. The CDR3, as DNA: TGTGCCAGCAGTTACGGGGGAGGACAGGAGACCTACGAGCAGTACGTC.

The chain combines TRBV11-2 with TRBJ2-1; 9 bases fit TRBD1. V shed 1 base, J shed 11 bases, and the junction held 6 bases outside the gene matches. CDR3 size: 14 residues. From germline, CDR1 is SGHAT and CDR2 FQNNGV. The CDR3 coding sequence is TGTGCCAGCAGCTTAGGACAGGGGGAGCGGCAGCAGTTCTTC. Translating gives CASSLGQGERQQFF.

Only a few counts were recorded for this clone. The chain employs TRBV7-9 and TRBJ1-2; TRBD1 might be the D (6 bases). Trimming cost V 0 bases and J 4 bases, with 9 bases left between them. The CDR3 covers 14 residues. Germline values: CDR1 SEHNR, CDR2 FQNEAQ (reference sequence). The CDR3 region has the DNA TGTGCCAGCAGCTTAGCGCAGGGGACCTATGGCTACACCTTC. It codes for CASSLAQGTYGYTF.

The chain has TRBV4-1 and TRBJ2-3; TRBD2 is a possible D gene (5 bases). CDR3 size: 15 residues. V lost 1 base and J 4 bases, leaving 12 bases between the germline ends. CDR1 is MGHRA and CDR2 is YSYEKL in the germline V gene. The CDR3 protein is CASSQGGSQSDTQYF. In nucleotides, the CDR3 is TGCGCCAGCAGCCAAGGAGGGTCCCAATCAGATACGCAGTATTTT.

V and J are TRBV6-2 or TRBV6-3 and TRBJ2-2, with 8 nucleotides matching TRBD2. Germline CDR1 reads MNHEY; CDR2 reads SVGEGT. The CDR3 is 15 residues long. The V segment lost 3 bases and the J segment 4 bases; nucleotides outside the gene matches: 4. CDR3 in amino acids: CASSYPTSGTGELFF. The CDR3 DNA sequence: TGTGCCAGCAGTTATCCCACTAGCGGCACCGGGGAGCTGTTTTTT.

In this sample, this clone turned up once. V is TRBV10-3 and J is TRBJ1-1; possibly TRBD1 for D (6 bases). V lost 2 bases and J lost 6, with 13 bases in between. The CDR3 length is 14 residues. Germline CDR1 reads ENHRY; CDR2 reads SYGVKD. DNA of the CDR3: TGTGCCATCAGTGAGGGCTCAGGGGTCTCTGAAGCTTTCTTT. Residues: CAISEGSGVSEAFF.

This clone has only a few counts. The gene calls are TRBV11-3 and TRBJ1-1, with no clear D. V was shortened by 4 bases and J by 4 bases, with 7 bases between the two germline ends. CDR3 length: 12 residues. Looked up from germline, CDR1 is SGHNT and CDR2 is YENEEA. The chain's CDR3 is CASSWRSTEAFF. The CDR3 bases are TGTGCCAGCAGCTGGCGGAGCACTGAAGCTTTCTTT.

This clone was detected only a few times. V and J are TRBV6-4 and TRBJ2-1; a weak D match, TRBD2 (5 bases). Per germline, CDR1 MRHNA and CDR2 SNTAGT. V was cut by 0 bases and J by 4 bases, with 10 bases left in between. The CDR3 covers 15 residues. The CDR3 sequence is CASSDSSGNYNEQFF. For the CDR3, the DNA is TGTGCCAGCAGTGACTCGTCGGGGAATTACAATGAGCAGTTCTTC.

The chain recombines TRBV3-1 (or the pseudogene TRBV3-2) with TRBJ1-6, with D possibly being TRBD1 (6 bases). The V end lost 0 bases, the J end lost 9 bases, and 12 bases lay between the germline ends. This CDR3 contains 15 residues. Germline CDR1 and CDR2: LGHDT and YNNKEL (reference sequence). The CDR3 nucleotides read TGTGCCAGCAGCCAAGACCGGACAGCCGGTTCACCCCTCCACTTT. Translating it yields CASSQDRTAGSPLHF.